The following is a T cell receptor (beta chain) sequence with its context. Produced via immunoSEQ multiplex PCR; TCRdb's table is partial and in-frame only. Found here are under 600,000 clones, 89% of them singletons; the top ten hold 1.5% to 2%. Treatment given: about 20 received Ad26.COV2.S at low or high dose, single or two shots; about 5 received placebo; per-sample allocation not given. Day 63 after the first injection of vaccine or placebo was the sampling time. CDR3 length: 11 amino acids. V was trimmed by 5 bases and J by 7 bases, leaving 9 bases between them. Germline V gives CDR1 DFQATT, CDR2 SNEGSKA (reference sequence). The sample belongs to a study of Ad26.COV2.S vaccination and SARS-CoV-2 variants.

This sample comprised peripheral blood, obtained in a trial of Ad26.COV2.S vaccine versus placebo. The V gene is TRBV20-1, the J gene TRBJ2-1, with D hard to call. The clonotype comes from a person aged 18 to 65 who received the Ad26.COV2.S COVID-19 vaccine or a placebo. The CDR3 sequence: CSAPTPNEQFF. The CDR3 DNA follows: TGCAGTGCTCCGACTCCAAATGAGCAGTTCTTC.